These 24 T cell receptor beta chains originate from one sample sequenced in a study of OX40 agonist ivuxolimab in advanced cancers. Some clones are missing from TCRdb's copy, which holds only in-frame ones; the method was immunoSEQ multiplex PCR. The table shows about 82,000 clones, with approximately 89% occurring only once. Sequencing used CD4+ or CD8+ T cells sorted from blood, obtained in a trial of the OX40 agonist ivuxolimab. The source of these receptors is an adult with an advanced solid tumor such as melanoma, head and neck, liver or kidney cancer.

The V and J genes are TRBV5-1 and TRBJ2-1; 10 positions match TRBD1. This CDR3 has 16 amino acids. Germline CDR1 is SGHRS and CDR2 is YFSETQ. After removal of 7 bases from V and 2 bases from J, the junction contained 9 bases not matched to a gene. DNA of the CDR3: TGCGCCAGCCAGTCCCTTGGACAGGGGGCCTACAATGAGCAGTTCTTC. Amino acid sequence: CASQSLGQGAYNEQFF.

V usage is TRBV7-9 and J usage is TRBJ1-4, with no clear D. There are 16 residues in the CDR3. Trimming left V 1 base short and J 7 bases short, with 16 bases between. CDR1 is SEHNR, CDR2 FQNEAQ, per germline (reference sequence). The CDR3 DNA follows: TGTGCCAGCAGCTTAGGATTGAGCGGAGGTGCTGAAAAACTGTTTTTT. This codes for CASSLGLSGGAEKLFF.

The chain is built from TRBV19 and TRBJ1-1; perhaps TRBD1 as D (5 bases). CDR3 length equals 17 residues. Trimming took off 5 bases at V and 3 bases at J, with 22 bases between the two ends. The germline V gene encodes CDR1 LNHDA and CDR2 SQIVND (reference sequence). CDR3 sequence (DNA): TGTGCCAGTAGTTCGTACGCAGGGAGAGTACGGGACACTGAAGCTTTCTTT. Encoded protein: CASSSYAGRVRDTEAFF.

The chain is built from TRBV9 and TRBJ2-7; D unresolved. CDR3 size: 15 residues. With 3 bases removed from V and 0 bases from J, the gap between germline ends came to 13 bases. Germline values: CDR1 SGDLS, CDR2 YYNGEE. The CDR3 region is CASSGPKGSSYEQYF. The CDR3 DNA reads TGTGCCAGCAGCGGACCGAAGGGCAGCTCCTACGAGCAGTACTTC.

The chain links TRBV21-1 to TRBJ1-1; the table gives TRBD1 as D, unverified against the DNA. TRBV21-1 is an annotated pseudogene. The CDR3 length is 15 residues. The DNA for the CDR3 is TGTGCCAGCAGCAATTTACGCAGGTTGTGCACTGAAGCTTTCTTT. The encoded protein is CASSNLRRLCTEAFF.

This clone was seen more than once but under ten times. The CDR3 DNA reads as TGTGCCAGCAGCTTGGTCGGGGGGAAACTGTTTTTT. Residues: CASSLVGGKLFF. The genes are TRBV5-6 and TRBJ1-4; the D gene is possibly TRBD1 (5 bases). This CDR3 is 12 amino acids long. From germline, CDR1 is SGHDT and CDR2 YYEEEE. Trimming removed 0 bases from V and 11 bases from J, with 8 bases in between.

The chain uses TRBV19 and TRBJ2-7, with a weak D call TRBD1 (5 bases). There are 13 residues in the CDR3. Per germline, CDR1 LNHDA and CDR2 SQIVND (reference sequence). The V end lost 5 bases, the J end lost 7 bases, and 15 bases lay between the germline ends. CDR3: CASSWGRAAEQYF. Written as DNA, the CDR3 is TGTGCCAGTAGTTGGGGCAGGGCAGCTGAGCAGTACTTC.

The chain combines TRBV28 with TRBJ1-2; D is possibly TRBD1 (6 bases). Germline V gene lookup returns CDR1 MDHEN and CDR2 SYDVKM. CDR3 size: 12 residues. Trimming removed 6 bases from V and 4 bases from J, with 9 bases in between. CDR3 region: CASRTGTYGYTF. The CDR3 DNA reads TGTGCCAGCAGAACAGGGACCTATGGCTACACCTTC.

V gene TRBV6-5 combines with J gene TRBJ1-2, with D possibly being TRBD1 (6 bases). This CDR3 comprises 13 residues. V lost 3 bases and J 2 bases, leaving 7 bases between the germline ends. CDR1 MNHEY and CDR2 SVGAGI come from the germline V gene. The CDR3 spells CASSYDRNYGYTF. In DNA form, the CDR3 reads TGTGCCAGCAGTTATGACAGGAACTATGGCTACACCTTC.

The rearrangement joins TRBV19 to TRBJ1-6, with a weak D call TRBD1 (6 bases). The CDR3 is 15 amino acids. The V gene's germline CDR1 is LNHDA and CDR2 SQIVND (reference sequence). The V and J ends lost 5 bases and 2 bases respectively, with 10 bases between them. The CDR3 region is CASSATGTYNSPLHF. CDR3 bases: TGTGCCAGTAGTGCGACAGGCACCTATAATTCACCCCTCCACTTT.

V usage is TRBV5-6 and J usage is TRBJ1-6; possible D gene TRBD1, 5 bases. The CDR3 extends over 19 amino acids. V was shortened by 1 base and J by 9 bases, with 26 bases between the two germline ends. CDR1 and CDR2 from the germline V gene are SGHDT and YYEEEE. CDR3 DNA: TGTGCCAGCAGCTTGTTTCAATTGGGACCCCCAGACTTCGGTTCACCCCTCCACTTT. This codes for CASSLFQLGPPDFGSPLHF.

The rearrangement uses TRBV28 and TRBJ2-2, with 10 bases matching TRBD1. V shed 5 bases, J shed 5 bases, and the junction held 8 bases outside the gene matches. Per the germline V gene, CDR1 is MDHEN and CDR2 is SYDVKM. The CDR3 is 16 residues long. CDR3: CASSRPGQGRTGELFF. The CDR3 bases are TGTGCCAGCAGTCGGCCGGGACAGGGGAGAACCGGGGAGCTGTTTTTT.

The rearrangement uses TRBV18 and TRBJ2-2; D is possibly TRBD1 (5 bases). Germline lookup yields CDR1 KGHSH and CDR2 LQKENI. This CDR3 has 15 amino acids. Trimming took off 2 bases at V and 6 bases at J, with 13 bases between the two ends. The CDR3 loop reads CASSPSPGWSGELFF. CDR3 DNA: TGTGCCAGCTCACCAAGCCCAGGGTGGTCCGGGGAGCTGTTTTTT.

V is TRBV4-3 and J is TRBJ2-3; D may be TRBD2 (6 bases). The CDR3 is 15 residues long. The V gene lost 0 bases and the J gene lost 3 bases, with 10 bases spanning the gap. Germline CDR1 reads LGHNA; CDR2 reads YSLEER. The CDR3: CASSQDLTRTDTQYF. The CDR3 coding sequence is TGCGCCAGCAGCCAAGACCTGACTAGGACAGATACGCAGTATTTT.

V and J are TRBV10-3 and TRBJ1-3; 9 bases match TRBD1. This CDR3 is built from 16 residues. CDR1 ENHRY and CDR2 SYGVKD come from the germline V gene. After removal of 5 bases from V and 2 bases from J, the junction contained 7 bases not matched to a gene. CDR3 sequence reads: CAISSQGAQAGNTIYF. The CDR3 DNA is TGTGCCATCAGTTCACAGGGGGCGCAGGCTGGAAACACCATATATTTT.

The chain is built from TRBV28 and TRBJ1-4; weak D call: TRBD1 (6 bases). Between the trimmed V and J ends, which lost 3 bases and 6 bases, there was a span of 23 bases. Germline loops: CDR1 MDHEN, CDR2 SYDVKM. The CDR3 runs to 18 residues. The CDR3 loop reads CASSFVSFGVRGDEKLFF. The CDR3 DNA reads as TGTGCCAGCAGTTTCGTTTCCTTCGGGGTGAGGGGGGATGAAAAACTGTTTTTT.

The CDR3 bases are TGTGCCAGCAGCTCCAATGGGGGGAACTATGGCTACACCTTC. It encodes CASSSNGGNYGYTF. The V call is TRBV7-9, the J call TRBJ1-2, with D possibly TRBD1 on 5 matching bases. CDR1 and CDR2 (germline): SEHNR, FQNEAQ (reference sequence). Trimming removed 4 bases from V and 2 bases from J, with 11 bases in between. The CDR3 is 14 residues long.

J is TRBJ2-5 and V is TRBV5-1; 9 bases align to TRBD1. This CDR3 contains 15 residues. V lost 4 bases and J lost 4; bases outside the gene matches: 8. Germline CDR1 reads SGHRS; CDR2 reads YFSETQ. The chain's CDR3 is CASSQDRGRPETQYF. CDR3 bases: TGCGCCAGCAGCCAGGACAGGGGTCGCCCAGAGACCCAGTACTTC.

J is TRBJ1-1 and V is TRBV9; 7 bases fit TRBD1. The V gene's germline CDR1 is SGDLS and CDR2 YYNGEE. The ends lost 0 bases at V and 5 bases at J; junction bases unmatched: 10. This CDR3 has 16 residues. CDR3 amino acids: CASSVEAVRGRTEAFF. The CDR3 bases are TGTGCCAGCAGCGTAGAGGCGGTCAGGGGGAGGACTGAAGCTTTCTTT.

CDR3: CASSRDNSALYNEQFF. The CDR3 region has the DNA TGTGCCAGCAGCCGGGACAACAGTGCTCTCTACAATGAGCAGTTCTTC. The chain combines TRBV7-2 with TRBJ2-1; D might be TRBD1 (6 bases). V was trimmed by 5 bases and J by 3 bases, leaving 17 bases between them. CDR3 length equals 16 residues. Germline assignment: CDR1 SGHTA and CDR2 FQGNSA.

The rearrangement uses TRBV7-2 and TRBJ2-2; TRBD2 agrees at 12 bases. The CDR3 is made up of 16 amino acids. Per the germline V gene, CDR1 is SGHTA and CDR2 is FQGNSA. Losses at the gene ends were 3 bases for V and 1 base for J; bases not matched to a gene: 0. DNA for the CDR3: TGTGCCAGCAGCTTGGGACTAGCGGGGAACACCGGGGAGCTGTTTTTT. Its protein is CASSLGLAGNTGELFF.

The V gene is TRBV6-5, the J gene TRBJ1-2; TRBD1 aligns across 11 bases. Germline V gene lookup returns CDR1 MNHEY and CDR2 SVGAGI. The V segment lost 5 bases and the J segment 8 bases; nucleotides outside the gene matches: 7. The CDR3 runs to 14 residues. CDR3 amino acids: CASSTRDRGWGYTF. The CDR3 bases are TGTGCCAGCAGTACCCGGGACAGGGGGTGGGGCTACACCTTC.

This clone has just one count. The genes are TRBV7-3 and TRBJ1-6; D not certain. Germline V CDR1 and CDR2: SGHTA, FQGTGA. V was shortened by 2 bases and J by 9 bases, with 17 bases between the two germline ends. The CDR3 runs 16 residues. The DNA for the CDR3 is TGTGCCAGCAGCTTAGATGGTGGCGGGGTGGTTTCACCCCTCCACTTT. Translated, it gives CASSLDGGGVVSPLHF.

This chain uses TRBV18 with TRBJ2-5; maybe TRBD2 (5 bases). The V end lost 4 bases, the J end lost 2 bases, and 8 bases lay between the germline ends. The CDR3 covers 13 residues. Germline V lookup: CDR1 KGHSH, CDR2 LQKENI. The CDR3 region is CASSRGDQETQYF. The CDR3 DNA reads TGTGCCAGCTCACGGGGAGATCAAGAGACCCAGTACTTC.